This TCR beta chain is drawn from a study of cytomegalovirus exposure and HLA in healthy donors. About the research overall: Unique TCR beta sequences numbering over 100 million came from approximately 180 million T cells in an earlier analysis. Findings and limits, study-wide: Researchers catalogued approximately 170 TCR beta chains as cytomegalovirus-associated.

The PCR ran on 60 Vbeta and 13 Jbeta primers. Produced via immunoSEQ multiplex PCR; TCRdb's table is partial and in-frame only. The sample includes about 190,000 clones, 65% to 90% of them seen just once. V lost 2 bases to trimming and J lost 1 base, with 5 bases between them. CDR3 length: 14 residues. Germline V CDR1 and CDR2: MGHRA, YSYEKL. This clone was detected only once. The antigen remains undetermined. The sample consisted of PBMCs. This receptor was obtained from a woman in her 30s in good health and CMV-seronegative. The chain combines TRBV4-1 with TRBJ2-2; D gene unclear. The DNA for the CDR3 is TGCGCCAGCAGCCAATCCGTGAACACCGGGGAGCTGTTTTTT. Amino acid sequence: CASSQSVNTGELFF.